A selection of T cell receptor beta chains follows, all from one sample in a study of blood T cells in healthy people across ages. Via MiXCR, TCRdb re-called the 5' RACE reads, giving one row per CDR3 protein. Among about 1,400,000 distinct CDR3 sequences listed, about 43% were seen once. The specimen was blood. These receptors were obtained from a woman between 18 and 29 years old in good health. CDR3s include the opening cysteine and the closing phenylalanine or tryptophan. Each record gives: D gene, J gene, V gene, clone size, CDR3 DNA, CDR3 protein. A D gene is named only where the DNA matches it firmly. For some rows the clone size is stated as once, few or many, or as a class when expanded; others skip it.

D gene: .
J gene: TRBJ2-7
V gene: TRBV29-1
clone size: .
CDR3 DNA: TGCAGCTTTGAAGCGAAGTACAATGAGCAGTACTTC
CDR3 protein: CSFEAKYNEQYF

D gene: TRBD1
J gene: TRBJ2-3
V gene: TRBV28
clone size: .
CDR3 DNA: TGTGCCAGCAGTTTGCGGACAGGGGGCATGGATACGCAGTATTTT
CDR3 protein: CASSLRTGGMDTQYF

D gene: TRBD1
J gene: TRBJ2-5
V gene: TRBV6-6
clone size: .
CDR3 DNA: TGTGCCAGCAGCTTCGACAGGGAAAGGCAGTACTTC
CDR3 protein: CASSFDRERQYF

D gene: .
J gene: TRBJ2-7
V gene: TRBV4-1
clone size: few
CDR3 DNA: TGCGCCAGCAGCCAAGATGCTCCTAACAGTGGGTACGAGCAGTACTTC
CDR3 protein: CASSQDAPNSGYEQYF

D gene: .
J gene: TRBJ2-3
V gene: TRBV4-2
clone size: .
CDR3 DNA: TGTGCCAGCAGCCAGGCTAGCACCCCTAGCACAGAGATGCAGTATTTT
CDR3 protein: CASSQASTPSTEMQYF

D gene: .
J gene: TRBJ1-3
V gene: TRBV6-5
clone size: .
CDR3 DNA: TGTGCCAGCAATTCAGGAGGTCCTGGAAACACCATATATTTT
CDR3 protein: CASNSGGPGNTIYF

D gene: .
J gene: TRBJ2-3
V gene: TRBV5-1
clone size: many
CDR3 DNA: TGCGCCAGCAGCTTCCAGAGCACAGATACGCAGTATTTT
CDR3 protein: CASSFQSTDTQYF

D gene: TRBD2
J gene: TRBJ2-5
V gene: TRBV9
clone size: .
CDR3 DNA: TGTGCCAGCAGCGTAGCTCCCCTAGGACTAGCGGGAGGAGGTGAGCAGTACTTC
CDR3 protein: CASSVAPLGLAGGGEQYF

D gene: .
J gene: TRBJ1-1
V gene: TRBV5-5
clone size: .
CDR3 DNA: TGTGCCAGCAGCTTGGCCATAGCCCGGGGAGTGAACACTGAAGCTTTCTTT
CDR3 protein: CASSLAIARGVNTEAFF

D gene: TRBD2
J gene: TRBJ2-7
V gene: TRBV2
clone size: .
CDR3 DNA: TGTGCCAGCAGTCAGCGGGAGGCCCACAATGAGCAGTACTTC
CDR3 protein: CASSQREAHNEQYF

D gene: .
J gene: TRBJ1-1
V gene: TRBV29-1
clone size: few
CDR3 DNA: TGCAGCGTTAAGGGATTCGAAGGGATGGACACTGAAGCTTTCTTT
CDR3 protein: CSVKGFEGMDTEAFF

D gene: .
J gene: TRBJ2-3
V gene: TRBV6-5
clone size: few
CDR3 DNA: TGTGCCAGCAGTCGCGGGGACGGCGATACGCAGTATTTT
CDR3 protein: CASSRGDGDTQYF

D gene: TRBD2
J gene: TRBJ2-7
V gene: TRBV2
clone size: .
CDR3 DNA: TGTGCCAGCAGTGCTGCTAGCGGGGGGGCCTCCTACAATGAGCAGTACTTC
CDR3 protein: CASSAASGGASYNEQYF

D gene: .
J gene: TRBJ2-3
V gene: TRBV25-1
clone size: .
CDR3 DNA: TGTGCCAGCAGTGATCGCATGGTTGGAGATACGCAGTATTTT
CDR3 protein: CASSDRMVGDTQYF

D gene: TRBD1
J gene: TRBJ2-4
V gene: TRBV7-8
clone size: .
CDR3 DNA: TGTGCCAGCAGACAGAGGACAGGGGGCAAGCAGTACTTC
CDR3 protein: CASRQRTGGKQYF

D gene: .
J gene: TRBJ2-7
V gene: TRBV6-1
clone size: .
CDR3 DNA: TGTGCCAGCAGTGACGCCGGGACGGTGAACTACGAGCAGTACTTC
CDR3 protein: CASSDAGTVNYEQYF

D gene: .
J gene: TRBJ1-2
V gene: TRBV3-1
clone size: .
CDR3 DNA: TGTGCCAGCAGCCGGACACAGGTTAACTATGGCTACACCTTC
CDR3 protein: CASSRTQVNYGYTF

D gene: TRBD2
J gene: TRBJ2-7
V gene: TRBV7-2
clone size: .
CDR3 DNA: TGTGCCAGCAGCTTAGAAGCGGGGTTTGGCTACGAGCAGTACTTC
CDR3 protein: CASSLEAGFGYEQYF